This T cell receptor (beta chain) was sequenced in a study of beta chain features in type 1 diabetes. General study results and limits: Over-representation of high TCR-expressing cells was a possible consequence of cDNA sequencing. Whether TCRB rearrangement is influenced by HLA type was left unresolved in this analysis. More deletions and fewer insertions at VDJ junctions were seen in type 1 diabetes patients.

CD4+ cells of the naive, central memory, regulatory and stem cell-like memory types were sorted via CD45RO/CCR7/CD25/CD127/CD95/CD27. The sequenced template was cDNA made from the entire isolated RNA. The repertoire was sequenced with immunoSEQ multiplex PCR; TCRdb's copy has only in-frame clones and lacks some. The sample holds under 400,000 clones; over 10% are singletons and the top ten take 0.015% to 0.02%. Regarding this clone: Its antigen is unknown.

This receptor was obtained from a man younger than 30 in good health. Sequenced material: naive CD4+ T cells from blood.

CDR3 in amino acids: CASSLAGPPDTQYF. The CDR3 DNA reads TGCGCCAGCAGCTTAGCGGGGCCTCCAGATACGCAGTATTTT. The rearrangement links TRBV5-1 to TRBJ2-3, with 7 nucleotides matching TRBD2. With 2 bases clipped from V and 4 bases from J, the junction kept 4 bases outside the gene matches. The CDR3 is 14 residues long. Germline V lookup: CDR1 SGHRS, CDR2 YFSETQ.